The clone carrying this T cell receptor (beta chain) shows up as medium-sized by frequency. Its specificity is not known. These data originate in a study of CXCR3-negative and CXCR3-positive naive CD8 T cells. Whole-study results and caveats: High diversity, comparable across both naive subsets, contrasted with much lower diversity in memory CD8+ cells. CXCR3-negative naive cells had less hydrophobic TRB CDR3s than did CXCR3-positive naive cells. Similar TRBV-TRBJ usage characterized naive CXCR3-negative and CXCR3-positive cells; memory cells differed. TRB CDR3 properties indicated TCR strength, while surface CD5 was similar across naive subsets.

In preparing the TRB cDNA libraries, 5' RACE with UMI labels was used. For each CDR3 protein, TCRdb gives one entry from its re-call of the 5' RACE reads, without DNA. The specimen's table records about 5,700 distinct CDR3 sequences. A CD45RO-CCR7+CD27+CD95- profile was what naive CD8+ T cells displayed. The sample was naive CXCR3+ CD8+ T cells from blood. Subset indicated: CD45RO-CCR7+CD27+CD95- naive CD8+ T cells expressing CXCR3 (TNR3+). This clonotype was sampled from a human donor in good health. Some clones in this sample may be carry-over from other donors' samples.

The CDR3 is CSVMDRGKYEQYF. The rearrangement uses TRBV29-1 and TRBJ2-7; checking the TCRdb D call of TRBD1 is not possible without DNA. The CDR3 has 13 residues. Germline CDR1 is SQVTM and CDR2 is ANQGSEA.